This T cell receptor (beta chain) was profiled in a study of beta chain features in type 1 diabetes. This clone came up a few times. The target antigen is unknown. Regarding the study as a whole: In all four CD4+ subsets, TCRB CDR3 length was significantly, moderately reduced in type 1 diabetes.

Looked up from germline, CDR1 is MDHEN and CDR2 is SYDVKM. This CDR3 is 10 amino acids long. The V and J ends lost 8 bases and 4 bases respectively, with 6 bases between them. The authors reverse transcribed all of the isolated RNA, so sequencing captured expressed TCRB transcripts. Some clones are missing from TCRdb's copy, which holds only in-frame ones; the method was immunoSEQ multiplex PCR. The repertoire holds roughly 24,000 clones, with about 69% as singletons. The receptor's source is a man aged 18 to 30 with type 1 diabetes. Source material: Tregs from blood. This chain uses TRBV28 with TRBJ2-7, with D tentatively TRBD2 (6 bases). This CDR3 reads CASAGYEQYF. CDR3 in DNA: TGTGCCAGCGCGGGGTACGAGCAGTACTTC. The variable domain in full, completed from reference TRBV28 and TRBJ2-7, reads DVKVTQSSRYLVKRTGEKVFLECVQDMDHENMFWYRQDPGLGLRLIYFSYDVKMKEKGDIPEGYSVSREKKERFSLILESASTNQTSMYLCASAGYEQYFGPGTRLTVT.